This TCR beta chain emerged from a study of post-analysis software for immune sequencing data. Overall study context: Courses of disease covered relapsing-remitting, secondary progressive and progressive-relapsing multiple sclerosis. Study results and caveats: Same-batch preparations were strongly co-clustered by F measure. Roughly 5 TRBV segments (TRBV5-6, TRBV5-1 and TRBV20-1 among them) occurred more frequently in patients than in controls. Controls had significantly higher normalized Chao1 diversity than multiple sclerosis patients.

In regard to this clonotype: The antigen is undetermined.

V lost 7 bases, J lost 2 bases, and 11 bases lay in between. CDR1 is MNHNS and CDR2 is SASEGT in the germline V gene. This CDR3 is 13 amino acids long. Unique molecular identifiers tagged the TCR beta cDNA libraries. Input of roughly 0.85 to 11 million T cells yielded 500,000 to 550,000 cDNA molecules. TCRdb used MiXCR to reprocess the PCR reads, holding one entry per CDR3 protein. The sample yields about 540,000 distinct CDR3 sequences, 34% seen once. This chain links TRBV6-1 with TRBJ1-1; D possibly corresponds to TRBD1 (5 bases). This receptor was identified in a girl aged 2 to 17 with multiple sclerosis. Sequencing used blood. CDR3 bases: TGTGCCAGCAATCGGGACTCTAACACTGAAGCTTTCTTT. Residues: CASNRDSNTEAFF.